Included here is one TCR beta chain sequence, with context. This clonotype was counted between two and nine times. Its antigen remains undetermined. Base qualities are not recorded, but no much larger clone differs from it by a single base. The germline V gene supplies CDR1 KGHSH and CDR2 LQKENI. Measured from the cysteine to the phenylalanine, the CDR3 is 12 residues long. CDR3 DNA only is kept here, 36 bases in frame from base 1. V is cut by 2 bases and J by 8 bases, and the space between the germline ends is 9 bases. The method was RACE. The data were produced on a NextSeq 500. Library preparation attached unique molecular identifiers to individual cDNA molecules for quantitative, reproducible TCR counting. For every blood RNA sample, sequencing covered both the TCR alpha and TCR beta chains. In the original analysis: Samples had a median of approximately 93,000 TCRs, with a range from about 23,224 to 750,000. V, J and CDR3 annotation of the TCR reads was carried out using the Decombinator software suite. Every sample was subsampled to the same number of TCRs (28,000) for the PS versus PT1 abundance plots. Expanded TCRs were defined as absent before sensitization and observed at least eight times at the 2-week time point. The public reads were reanalyzed by TCRdb: fastp trimming at Q25, MiXCR alignment, in-frame beta chains only. Identical CDR3 protein sequences are pooled into one entry, listed with their most common genes and DNA. None of the V and J calls come from the authors' own analysis; TCRdb made them. The sample data list roughly 97,000 distinct CDR3 sequences, and 25% to 35% of these were observed just once. The ten largest clones take up about a tenth of the sample.

The entry originates in a study of human T cells and chemical hapten exposure (dated by TCRdb to the early 2020s). Turning to the overall study: For sensitization, 2% DPC in acetone was applied to a 2 cm by 2 cm area of upper inner arm skin. For TCR sequencing, blood came from about 28 alopecia patients at anywhere from one to four time points (pre-sensitization, 2, 6 and 24 weeks). Libraries were combined into a pool for sequencing, and differences in TCR yield between samples came mainly from small differences in library volumes within the pool. Patch testing was done on the upper back using Finn chambers containing 0.01% DPC, and results were scored after 6 days according to International Contact Dermatitis Research Group standards. Blood samples were taken from patients before sensitization (week 0) and at 2, 6 and about 24 weeks after DPC sensitization. This study followed changes in the peripheral blood TCR repertoire in vivo during primary and secondary sensitization of alopecia patients to the hapten diphenylcyclopropenone (DPC). Throughout the roughly 25-week study period, patients were also given weekly therapeutic DPC doses on the scalp. Alopecia areata with under or over 50% scalp involvement, alopecia totalis and alopecia universalis were represented in the patient cohort, which was mostly female. The full study reports these points: Significantly more large CDR3 similarity clusters were formed by expanded TCRs than by pre-sensitization or healthy control sets, consistent with antigen-driven responses. DPC sensitization did not change the number of TCRs with a frequency above 1 in 1000, and there was no evidence of changes in global repertoire structure. After repeated subsampling, changes were observed in the strength of the expansion versus patch-test correlation and in the threshold at which the correlation became significant. Alopecia, a presumed autoimmune disease, was present in all patients, so the immune response of the patients might differ from that of healthy individuals. A positive correlation was found between the number of PT1 expanded TCRs and patch test score, with significance reached at thresholds 8, 16 and 32 but not 4.

The intended sense of this specimen's time point label: patch test 3, about 24 weeks after DPC sensitization. The treatment or condition label, as the study defines it: therapeutic diphenylcyclopropenone sensitization with weekly scalp DPC. At each patch-test visit, blood was drawn before the patch test was applied. Eligible patients were aged 18 to 70, diagnosed with alopecia, deemed suitable for DPC therapy, and excluded if pregnant. Total RNA was extracted from unfractionated whole blood collected in Tempus Blood RNA tubes. The chain is made from TRBV18 and TRBJ1-1; too little of a D gene remains to name it. This TCR was recovered from a man between 40 and 49 years old with alopecia areata. Some clones in this sample may be carry-over from other donors' samples. The sample in question was whole blood, obtained in connection with sensitization to the hapten diphenylcyclopropenone (DPC). The CDR3 region reads CASSPVGIEAFF. DNA sequence: TGTGCCAGCTCACCAGTGGGCATAGAAGCTTTCTTT.